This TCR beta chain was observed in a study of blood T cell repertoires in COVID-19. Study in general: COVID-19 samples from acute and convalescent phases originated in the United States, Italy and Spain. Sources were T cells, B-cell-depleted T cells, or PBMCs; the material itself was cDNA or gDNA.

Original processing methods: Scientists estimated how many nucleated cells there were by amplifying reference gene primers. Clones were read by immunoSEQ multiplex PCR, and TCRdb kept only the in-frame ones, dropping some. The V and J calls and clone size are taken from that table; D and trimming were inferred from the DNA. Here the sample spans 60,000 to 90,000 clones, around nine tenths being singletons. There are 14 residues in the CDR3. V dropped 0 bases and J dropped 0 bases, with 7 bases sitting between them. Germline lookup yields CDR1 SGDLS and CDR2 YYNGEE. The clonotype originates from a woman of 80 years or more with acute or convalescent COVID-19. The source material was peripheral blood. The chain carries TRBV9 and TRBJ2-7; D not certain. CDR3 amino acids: CASSVETFSYEQYF. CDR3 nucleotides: TGTGCCAGCAGCGTAGAAACATTCTCCTACGAGCAGTACTTC.